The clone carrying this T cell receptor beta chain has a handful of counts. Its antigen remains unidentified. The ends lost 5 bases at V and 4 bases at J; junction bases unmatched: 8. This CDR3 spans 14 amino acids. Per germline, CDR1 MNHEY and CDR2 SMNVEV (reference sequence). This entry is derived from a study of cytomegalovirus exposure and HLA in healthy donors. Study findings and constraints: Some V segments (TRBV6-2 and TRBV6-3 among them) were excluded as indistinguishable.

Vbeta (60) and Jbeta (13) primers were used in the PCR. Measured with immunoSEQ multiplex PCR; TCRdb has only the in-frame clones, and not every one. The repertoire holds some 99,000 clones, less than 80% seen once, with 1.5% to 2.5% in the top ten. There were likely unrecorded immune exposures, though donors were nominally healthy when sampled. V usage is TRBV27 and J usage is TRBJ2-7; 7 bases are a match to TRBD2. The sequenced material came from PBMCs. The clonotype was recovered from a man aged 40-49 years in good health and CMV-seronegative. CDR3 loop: CASSPRLAGYEQYF. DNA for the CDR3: TGTGCCAGCAGTCCTAGACTAGCCGGGTACGAGCAGTACTTC.